One sample yielded the 27 T cell receptor beta chains listed below, sequenced in a study of siplizumab effects on memory and regulatory T cells. Assay: immunoSEQ multiplex PCR; the TCRdb copy retains only in-frame clones and omits some. Of roughly 100,000 clones detected, approximately 94% appear once; the ten largest clones hold about 0.32%. The sample consisted of CD4+ T cells sorted from blood. These receptors all come from a human donor in good health.

CDR3 coding DNA: TGTGCCAGCAGCTTAGCCGGGACAGGGAGCGGAAACACCATATATTTT. Translated, it gives CASSLAGTGSGNTIYF. This chain joins TRBV7-2 and TRBJ1-3, with 9 positions matching TRBD1. J lost 4 bases, V lost 0 bases, and 4 bases had no gene match. The CDR3 has 16 residues. In germline, CDR1 is SGHTA, CDR2 FQGNSA.

The chain recombines TRBV27 with TRBJ1-4; D remains ambiguous. The CDR3 is 14 residues long. V lost 2 bases and J lost 14, with 18 bases in between. Germline CDR1 MNHEY, CDR2 SMNVEV (reference sequence). The chain's CDR3 is CASSLEVPVKTLFF. The CDR3 nucleotides are TGTGCCAGCAGTTTAGAAGTTCCCGTAAAAACTCTGTTTTTT.

This chain uses TRBV7-9 with TRBJ2-7; no reliable D call. The CDR3 runs 11 residues. The V gene lost 5 bases and the J gene lost 7 bases, with 9 bases spanning the gap. CDR1 and CDR2 (germline): SEHNR, FQNEAQ (reference sequence). Here the CDR3 DNA reads TGTGCCAGCAGCCTCGACTGGGAGCAGTACTTC. Encoded protein: CASSLDWEQYF.

V and J are TRBV6-1 and TRBJ1-6, with D tentatively TRBD1 (5 bases). V lost 4 bases to trimming and J lost 0 bases, with 19 bases between them. The CDR3 runs 19 residues. CDR1 is MNHNS and CDR2 is SASEGT in the germline V gene. The CDR3 DNA sequence: TGTGCCAGCAGTGTCGGGGGACGGGGAAGAAGCTCCTATAATTCACCCCTCCACTTT. Amino acid sequence: CASSVGGRGRSSYNSPLHF.

The chain joins TRBV5-1 to TRBJ2-7, with a possible D match to TRBD1 (6 bases). In germline, CDR1 is SGHRS, CDR2 YFSETQ. The CDR3 spans 14 residues. V lost 4 bases, J lost 0 bases, and 11 bases lay in between. The CDR3 nucleotides read TGCGCCAGCAGCAGGGACACCTTCTCCTACGAGCAGTACTTC. Protein: CASSRDTFSYEQYF.

The J gene is TRBJ2-1, the V gene TRBV7-3; 7 nucleotides agree with TRBD1. This CDR3 contains 16 residues. The V segment lost 2 bases and the J segment 2 bases; nucleotides outside the gene matches: 6. CDR1 is SGHTA and CDR2 is FQGTGA in the germline V gene. The CDR3 spells CASSLGPGQAYNEQFF. The CDR3 coding sequence is TGTGCCAGCAGCTTAGGTCCCGGACAGGCCTACAATGAGCAGTTCTTC.

The rearrangement joins TRBV25-1 to TRBJ1-1; D not resolved. Germline V gene data show CDR1 as MGHDK and CDR2 as SYGVNS. This CDR3 contains 13 residues. Trimming cost V 4 bases and J 6 bases, with 12 bases left between them. In DNA form, the CDR3 reads TGTGCCAGCAGTGTCAACTTTGCTCCTGAAGCTTTCTTT. This codes for CASSVNFAPEAFF. The variable domain in full, completed from reference TRBV25-1 and TRBJ1-1, reads EADIYQTPRYLVIGTGKKITLECSQTMGHDKMYWYQQDPGMELHLIHYSYGVNSTEKGDLSSESTVSRIRTEHFPLTLESARPSHTSQYLCASSVNFAPEAFFGQGTRLTVV.

This chain connects TRBV4-1 to TRBJ1-5; TRBD1 matches 10 bases. This CDR3 has 15 amino acids. Germline-derived CDR1 and CDR2 are MGHRA and YSYEKL. With 4 bases clipped from V and 6 bases from J, the junction kept 6 bases outside the gene matches. CDR3 protein: CASSPGQGRLQPQHF. The CDR3 DNA follows: TGCGCCAGCAGCCCGGGACAGGGGAGGCTTCAGCCCCAGCATTTT.

This clone was seen only once. The V and J genes are TRBV5-4 and TRBJ2-1; D assignment may be TRBD1 or TRBD2 (5 bases each). V was shortened by 2 bases and J by 8 bases, with 8 bases between the two germline ends. Germline loops: CDR1 SGHNT, CDR2 YYREEE (reference sequence). CDR3 length: 12 residues. The CDR3 sequence: CASSFGTYEQFF. Here the CDR3 DNA reads TGTGCCAGCAGCTTTGGGACGTATGAGCAGTTCTTC. The complete variable domain, with remaining parts taken from reference TRBV5-4 and TRBJ2-1, reads ETGVTQSPTHLIKTRGQQVTLRCSSQSGHNTVSWYQQALGQGPQFIFQYYREEENGRGNFPPRFSGLQFPNYSSELNVNALELDDSALYLCASSFGTYEQFFGPGTRLTVL.

This clone showed up just a few times. This chain connects TRBV2 to TRBJ1-1; D gene uncertain. Trimming left V 1 base short and J 5 bases short, with 14 bases between. The germline V gene encodes CDR1 SNHLY and CDR2 FYNNEI. The CDR3 is 15 residues long. The CDR3 loop reads CASSEVRVLRTEAFF. CDR3 coding DNA: TGTGCCAGCAGTGAAGTTCGGGTACTGCGGACTGAAGCTTTCTTT. Supplemented by reference TRBV2 and TRBJ1-1, the full variable domain reads EPEVTQTPSHQVTQMGQEVILRCVPISNHLYFYWYRQILGQKVEFLVSFYNNEISEKSEIFDDQFSVERPDGSNFTLKIRSTKLEDSAMYFCASSEVRVLRTEAFFGQGTRLTVV.

This chain joins TRBV4-2 and TRBJ1-5; weak D call: TRBD1 (5 bases). The ends were cut back, 0 bases at V and 1 base at J, with 10 bases in the middle. The germline V gene encodes CDR1 LGHNA and CDR2 YNFKEQ. CDR3 length equals 16 residues. For the CDR3, the DNA is TGTGCCAGCAGCCAAGACGGGGGGGGAAGCAATCAGCCCCAGCATTTT. It codes for CASSQDGGGSNQPQHF.

This clone appeared once. The chain employs TRBV18 and TRBJ1-2, with unresolved D. V was trimmed by 2 bases and J by 0 bases, leaving 4 bases between them. The germline V gene has CDR1 KGHSH and CDR2 LQKENI. This CDR3 has 13 residues. The CDR3 DNA sequence: TGTGCCAGCTCACCAAGGGCTAACTATGGCTACACCTTC. Protein: CASSPRANYGYTF.

The chain has TRBV27 and TRBJ2-1; D is ambiguous. This CDR3 has 15 amino acids. In germline, CDR1 is MNHEY, CDR2 SMNVEV (reference sequence). V was trimmed by 3 bases and J by 0 bases, leaving 9 bases between them. The CDR3 spells CASSFARSSYNEQFF. The DNA of the CDR3 is TGTGCCAGCAGTTTTGCCAGGAGCTCCTACAATGAGCAGTTCTTC.

The gene calls are TRBV30 and TRBJ1-6, with unresolved D. The ends were cut back, 2 bases at V and 2 bases at J, with 7 bases in the middle. CDR1 GTSNPN and CDR2 SVGIG come from the germline V gene (reference sequence). The CDR3 runs 14 residues. The chain's CDR3 is CAWSWAAYNSPLHF. CDR3 nucleotides: TGTGCCTGGAGTTGGGCAGCCTATAATTCACCCCTCCACTTT.

CDR3 bases: TGTGCCACCGGGACTAGCGGGACCCTTGGCGAGCAGTACTTC. It specifies CATGTSGTLGEQYF. This chain connects TRBV10-3 to TRBJ2-7; 13 bases align to TRBD2. The V gene's germline CDR1 is ENHRY and CDR2 SYGVKD. V gave up 10 bases and J gave up 6 bases; unmatched junction bases: 9. There are 14 residues in the CDR3.

In this sample, this clone turned up once. V is TRBV15 and J is TRBJ2-7, with D unclear. Germline CDR1 is LNHNV and CDR2 is YYDKDF (reference sequence). The CDR3 length is 11 residues. V lost 1 base to trimming and J lost 7 bases, with 5 bases between them. In DNA, the CDR3 is TGTGCCACCAGCAGAGGCAATGAGCAGTACTTC. The encoded protein is CATSRGNEQYF.

This sequence joins TRBV5-1 and TRBJ1-2; D is ambiguous. Looked up from germline, CDR1 is SGHRS and CDR2 is YFSETQ. The CDR3 is made up of 15 amino acids. V was shortened by 2 bases and J by 2 bases, with 13 bases between the two germline ends. In DNA form, the CDR3 reads TGCGCCAGCAGCTTCGGTCTGAGGGTCAACTATGGCTACACCTTC. Its protein is CASSFGLRVNYGYTF.

The V and J genes are TRBV7-2 and TRBJ2-3; 9 bases are a match to TRBD2. Germline V CDR1 and CDR2: SGHTA, FQGNSA. The CDR3 contains 16 residues. The J segment lost 1 base and the V segment lost 5 bases, leaving 7 bases of the junction unmatched. CDR3 bases: TGTGCCAGCAGCCCCGGAGCTAGCGGGGGCACAGATACGCAGTATTTT. It codes for CASSPGASGGTDTQYF.

The rearrangement uses TRBV18 and TRBJ2-4, with TRBD1 identical over 7 bases. The germline CDR1 and CDR2 sequences are KGHSH and LQKENI. This CDR3 is built from 18 residues. The V and J ends lost 4 bases and 0 bases, in that order; junction bases with no gene match: 12. In DNA form, the CDR3 reads TGTGCCAGCTCACGGCCGGGACAGTCGGGGTTAGCCAAAAACATTCAGTACTTC. Translating gives CASSRPGQSGLAKNIQYF. Complete variable domain (other parts from reference TRBV18 and TRBJ2-4): NAGVMQNPRHLVRRRGQEARLRCSPMKGHSHVYWYRQLPEEGLKFMVYLQKENIIDESGMPKERFSAEFPKEGPSILRIQQVVRGDSAAYFCASSRPGQSGLAKNIQYFGAGTRLSVL.

V gene TRBV9 combines with J gene TRBJ2-1; perhaps TRBD2 as D (6 bases). Germline CDR1 reads SGDLS; CDR2 reads YYNGEE. Deletions cut 0 bases from V and 6 bases from J, with 16 bases between. The CDR3 length is 16 residues. DNA for the CDR3: TGTGCCAGCAGCGTAGACACCCGGGAGAGAGGCAATGAGCAGTTCTTC. Translated, it gives CASSVDTRERGNEQFF.

The chain uses TRBV4-1 and TRBJ2-2, with D hard to call. The V gene's germline CDR1 is MGHRA and CDR2 YSYEKL. The V gene lost 2 bases and the J gene lost 6 bases, with 13 bases spanning the gap. This CDR3 comprises 15 residues. This CDR3 reads CASSQSPTEAGELFF. The CDR3 nucleotides are TGCGCCAGCAGCCAATCCCCGACTGAGGCCGGGGAGCTGTTTTTT.

The chain employs TRBV4-1 and TRBJ1-1; D call uncertain. This CDR3 spans 17 amino acids. The V gene's germline CDR1 is MGHRA and CDR2 YSYEKL. Trimming pared 4 bases from V and 2 bases from J, leaving 20 bases between. Here the CDR3 reads CASSRLAEPGTNTEAFF. The CDR3, as DNA: TGCGCCAGCAGCCGCCTCGCGGAACCGGGTACCAACACTGAAGCTTTCTTT.

CDR3 coding DNA: TGTGCCAGCAGCGTAAGGCCCCAGGGAAACACTGAAGCTTTCTTT. Residues: CASSVRPQGNTEAFF. This sequence joins TRBV9 and TRBJ1-1; a weak D match, TRBD1 (5 bases). Trimming took 1 base from V and 2 from J, leaving 12 bases between them. Germline-derived CDR1 and CDR2 are SGDLS and YYNGEE. CDR3 length equals 15 residues.

The chain is built from TRBV6-6 and TRBJ1-2, with D possibly matching TRBD1 (5 bases). V was cut by 6 bases and J by 8 bases, with 16 bases left in between. The CDR3 totals 13 residues. CDR1 is MNHNY and CDR2 is SVGAGI in the germline V gene (reference sequence). CDR3 in amino acids: CASSSGTQGGYTF. CDR3 sequence (DNA): TGTGCCAGCAGCTCGGGGACTCAAGGAGGCTACACCTTC.

This chain links TRBV27 with TRBJ2-7; a weak D match, TRBD2 (6 bases). With 3 bases removed from V and 4 bases from J, the gap between germline ends came to 10 bases. The CDR3 spans 13 residues. Germline V gene data show CDR1 as MNHEY and CDR2 as SMNVEV (reference sequence). Here the CDR3 DNA reads TGTGCCAGCAGTTTTATTGGGACTTACGAGCAGTACTTC. Protein sequence: CASSFIGTYEQYF.

The CDR3 DNA sequence: TGCGCCAGCAGCTTGGTTCCAGTCCCAAGCTCCTATAATTCACCCCTCCACTTT. This sequence encodes CASSLVPVPSSYNSPLHF. J is TRBJ1-6 and V is TRBV5-1; unclear D gene. Germline CDR1 and CDR2: SGHRS and YFSETQ. The CDR3 has 18 amino acids. Trimming stripped 0 bases from V and 0 bases from J, with 13 bases between.

This chain uses TRBV18 with TRBJ1-1, with D possibly TRBD1 on 6 matching bases. The CDR3 extends over 15 amino acids. The V gene's germline CDR1 is KGHSH and CDR2 LQKENI. Trimming took 4 bases from V and 1 from J, leaving 13 bases between them. In DNA, the CDR3 is TGTGCCAGCTCACTACAGGGTGTTTCGAACACTGAAGCTTTCTTT. Translation: CASSLQGVSNTEAFF.